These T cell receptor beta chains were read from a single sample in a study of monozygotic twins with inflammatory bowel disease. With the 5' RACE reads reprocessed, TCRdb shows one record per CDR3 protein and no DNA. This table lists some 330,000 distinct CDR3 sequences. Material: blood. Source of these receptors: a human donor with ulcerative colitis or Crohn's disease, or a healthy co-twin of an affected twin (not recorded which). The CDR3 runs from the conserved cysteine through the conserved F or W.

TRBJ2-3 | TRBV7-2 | CASSLASGRVTDTQYF
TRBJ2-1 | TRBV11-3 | CASSLGRGRQAHRSYLSNEQFF
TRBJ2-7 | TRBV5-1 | CASSLPTGGQYEQYF
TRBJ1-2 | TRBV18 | CASSPDYLYGYTF
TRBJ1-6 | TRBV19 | CASGERLEGSPLHF
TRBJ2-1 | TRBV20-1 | CSASLYNEQFF
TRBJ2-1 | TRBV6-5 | CASSYYGGHSSYNEQFF
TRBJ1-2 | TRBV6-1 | CASIVLMINYGYTF
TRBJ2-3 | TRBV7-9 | CASSQRELADTQYF
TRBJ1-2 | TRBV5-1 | CASSYGTDYGYTF
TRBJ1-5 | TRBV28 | CASSSGTGSNQPQHF
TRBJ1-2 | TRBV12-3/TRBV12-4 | CASSYITGWIDGYTF
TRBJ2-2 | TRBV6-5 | CASSYSTLSNTGELFF
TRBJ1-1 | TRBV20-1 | CSASLVGEGLNTEAFF
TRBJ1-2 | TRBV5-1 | CASSDWRGGYGYTF
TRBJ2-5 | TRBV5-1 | CASSHDWKGETQYF
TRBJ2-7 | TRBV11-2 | CASSWGLAGGEQYF
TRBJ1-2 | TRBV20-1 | CSARVAGGYYGYTF
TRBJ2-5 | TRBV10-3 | CAISESGVAQYF
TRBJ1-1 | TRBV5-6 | CASSDIGNTEAFF
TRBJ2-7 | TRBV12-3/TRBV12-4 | CASTPRGGRSGEQYF